These T cell receptor beta chains were read from a single sample in a study of early T cells in non-severe SARS-CoV-2 infection. TCRdb reprocessed the 5' RACE reads with MiXCR, giving one entry per CDR3 protein. The sample yields fewer than 100,000 distinct CDR3 sequences, roughly 16% seen once. Material for sequencing was whole blood. These receptors were taken from an adult who was a healthcare worker with PCR-confirmed SARS-CoV-2 infection or an uninfected control (not recorded which). Each CDR3 is given with its conserved first and last residue. D genes are given only for firm matches. The size field is filled for only some rows; it gives once, few, many or a size class.

TRBJ2-3,TRBV2,-,-,CASSSPDTPRTDTQYF,TGTGCCAGCAGTTCCCCGGACACCCCGAGGACAGATACGCAGTATTTT
TRBJ2-3,TRBV2,-,few,CATMGRSTDTQYF,TGTGCCACCATGGGGCGGAGCACAGATACGCAGTATTTT
TRBJ1-1,TRBV30,-,few,CAWSTDTEAFF,TGTGCCTGGAGCACGGACACTGAAGCTTTCTTT
TRBJ2-1,TRBV28,TRBD2,-,CASSLPRGLAGEQFF,TGTGCCAGCAGCCTTCCTCGGGGACTAGCGGGCGAGCAGTTCTTC
TRBJ1-5,TRBV7-9,TRBD1,many,CASSSTRTGGGNQPQHF,TGTGCCAGCAGCTCGACCCGGACAGGGGGCGGCAATCAGCCCCAGCATTTT
TRBJ2-1,TRBV4-2,TRBD1,few,CASSLAGQGWADNEQFF,TGTGCCAGCAGCCTTGCTGGACAGGGTTGGGCGGACAATGAGCAGTTCTTC
TRBJ2-5,TRBV5-1,-,few,CASSLEQETQYF,TGCGCCAGCAGCTTGGAGCAGGAGACCCAGTACTTC
TRBJ2-1,TRBV14,TRBD1,-,CASRAMTGASYNEQFF,TGTGCCAGCAGGGCAATGACAGGGGCCTCCTACAATGAGCAGTTCTTC
TRBJ1-5,TRBV6-2/TRBV6-3,-,few,CASTRYSNQPQHF,TGTGCCAGCACACGCTATAGCAATCAGCCCCAGCATTTT
TRBJ1-6,TRBV12-3/TRBV12-4,-,-,CASSFDLNSPLHF,TGTGCCAGCAGTTTTGACCTTAATTCACCCCTCCACTTT
TRBJ2-7,TRBV18,-,-,CASSIGGWNEQYF,TGTGCCAGCTCAATAGGTGGTTGGAACGAGCAGTACTTC
TRBJ2-2,TRBV5-1,TRBD2,-,CASSPRGGLTGELFF,TGCGCCAGCAGCCCTCGGGGGGGCCTGACCGGGGAGCTGTTTTTT
TRBJ2-5,TRBV20-1,-,few,CSATTPLETQYF,TGCAGTGCTACCACACCGCTAGAGACCCAGTACTTC